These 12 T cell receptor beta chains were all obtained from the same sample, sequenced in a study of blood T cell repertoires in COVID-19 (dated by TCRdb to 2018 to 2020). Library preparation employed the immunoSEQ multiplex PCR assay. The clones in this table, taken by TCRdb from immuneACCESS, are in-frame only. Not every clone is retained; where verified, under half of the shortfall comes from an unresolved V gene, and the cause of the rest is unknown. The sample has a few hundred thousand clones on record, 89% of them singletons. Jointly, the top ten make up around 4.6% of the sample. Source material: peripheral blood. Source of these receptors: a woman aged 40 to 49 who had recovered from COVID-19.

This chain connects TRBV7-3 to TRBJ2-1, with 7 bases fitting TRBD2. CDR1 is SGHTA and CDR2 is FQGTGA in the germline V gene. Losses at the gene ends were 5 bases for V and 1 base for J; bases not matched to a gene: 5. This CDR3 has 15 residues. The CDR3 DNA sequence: TGTGCCAGCAGCGAAGACGGGGGGTCCTACAATGAGCAGTTCTTC. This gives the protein CASSEDGGSYNEQFF.

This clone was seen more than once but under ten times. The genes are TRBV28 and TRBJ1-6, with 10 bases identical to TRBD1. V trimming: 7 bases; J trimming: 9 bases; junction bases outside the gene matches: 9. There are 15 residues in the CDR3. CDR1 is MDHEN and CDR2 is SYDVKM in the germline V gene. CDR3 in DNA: TGTGCCAGCAATACCGGGACAGGGGTTAGTTCACCCCTCCACTTT. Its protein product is CASNTGTGVSSPLHF.

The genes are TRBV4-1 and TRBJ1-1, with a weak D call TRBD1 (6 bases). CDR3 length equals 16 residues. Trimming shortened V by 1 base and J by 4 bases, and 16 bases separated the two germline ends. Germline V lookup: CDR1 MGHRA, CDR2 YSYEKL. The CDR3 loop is CASSQVLQGWATEAFF. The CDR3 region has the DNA TGCGCCAGCAGCCAAGTCCTACAGGGTTGGGCCACTGAAGCTTTCTTT.

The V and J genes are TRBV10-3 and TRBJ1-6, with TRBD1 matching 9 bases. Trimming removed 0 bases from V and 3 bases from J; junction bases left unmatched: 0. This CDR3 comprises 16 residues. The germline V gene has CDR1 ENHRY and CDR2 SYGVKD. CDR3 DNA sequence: TGTGCCATCAGTGAGTCGACAGGGGGCTATAATTCACCCCTCCACTTT. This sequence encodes CAISESTGGYNSPLHF.

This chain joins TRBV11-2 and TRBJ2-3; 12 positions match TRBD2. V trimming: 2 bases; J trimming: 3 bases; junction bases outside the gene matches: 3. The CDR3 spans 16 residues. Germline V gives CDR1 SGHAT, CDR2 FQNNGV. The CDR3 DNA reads TGTGCCAGCAGCTTAACGACTAGCGGGAGTACAGATACGCAGTATTTT. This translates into CASSLTTSGSTDTQYF. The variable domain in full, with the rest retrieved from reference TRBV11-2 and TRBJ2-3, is EAGVAQSPRYKIIEKRQSVAFWCNPISGHATLYWYQQILGQGPKLLIQFQNNGVVDDSQLPKDRFSAERLKGVDSTLKIQPAKLEDSAVYLCASSLTTSGSTDTQYFGPGTRLTVL.

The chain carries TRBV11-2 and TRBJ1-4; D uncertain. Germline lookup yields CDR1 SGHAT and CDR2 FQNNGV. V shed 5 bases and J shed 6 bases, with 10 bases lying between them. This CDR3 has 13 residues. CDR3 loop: CASSLITDEKLFF. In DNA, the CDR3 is TGTGCCAGCAGCCTAATCACCGATGAAAAACTGTTTTTT. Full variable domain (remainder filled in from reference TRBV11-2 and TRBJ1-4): EAGVAQSPRYKIIEKRQSVAFWCNPISGHATLYWYQQILGQGPKLLIQFQNNGVVDDSQLPKDRFSAERLKGVDSTLKIQPAKLEDSAVYLCASSLITDEKLFFGSGTQLSVL.

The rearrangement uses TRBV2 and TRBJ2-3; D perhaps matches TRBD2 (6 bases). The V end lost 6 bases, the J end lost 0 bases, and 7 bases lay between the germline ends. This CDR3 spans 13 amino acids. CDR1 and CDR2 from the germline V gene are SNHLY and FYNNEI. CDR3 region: CASRGLSTDTQYF. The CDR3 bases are TGTGCCAGCAGAGGACTAAGCACAGATACGCAGTATTTT.

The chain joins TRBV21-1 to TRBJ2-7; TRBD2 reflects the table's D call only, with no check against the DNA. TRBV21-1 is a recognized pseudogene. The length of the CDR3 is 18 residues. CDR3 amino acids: CASSKTGLAGLFSYEQYV. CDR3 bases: TGTGCCAGCAGCAAAACGGGACTAGCGGGTCTCTTCTCCTACGAGCAGTACGTC.

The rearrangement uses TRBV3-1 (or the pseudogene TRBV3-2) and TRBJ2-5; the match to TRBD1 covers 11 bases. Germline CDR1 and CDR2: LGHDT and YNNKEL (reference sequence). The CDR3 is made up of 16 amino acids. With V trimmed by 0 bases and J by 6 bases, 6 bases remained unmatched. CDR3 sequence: CASSQDGQGARKTQYF. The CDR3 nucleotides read TGTGCCAGCAGCCAAGATGGACAGGGGGCCAGAAAGACCCAGTACTTC.

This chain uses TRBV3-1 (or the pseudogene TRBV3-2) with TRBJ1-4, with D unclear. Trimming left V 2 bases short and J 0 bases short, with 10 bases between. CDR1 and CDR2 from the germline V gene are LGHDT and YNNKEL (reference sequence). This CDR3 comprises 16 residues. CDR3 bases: TGTGCCAGCAGCCAAAAGGGAGATGCAACTAATGAAAAACTGTTTTTT. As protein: CASSQKGDATNEKLFF.

CDR3 coding DNA: TGTGCCAGCAGGGGGACAACAAACACTGAAGCTTTCTTT. Protein sequence: CASRGTTNTEAFF. The chain couples TRBV27 to TRBJ1-1; D may be TRBD1 (6 bases). This CDR3 is built from 13 residues. Deletions cut 6 bases from V and 2 bases from J, with 10 bases between. Germline V gene lookup returns CDR1 MNHEY and CDR2 SMNVEV (reference sequence).

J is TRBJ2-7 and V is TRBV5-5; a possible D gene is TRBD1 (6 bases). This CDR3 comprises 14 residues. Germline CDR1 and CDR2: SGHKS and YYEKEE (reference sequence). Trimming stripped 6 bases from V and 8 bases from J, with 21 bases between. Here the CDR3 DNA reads TGTGCCAGCACACTCAGACAGGCGATTCTCCAGCAGTACGTC. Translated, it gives CASTLRQAILQQYV.